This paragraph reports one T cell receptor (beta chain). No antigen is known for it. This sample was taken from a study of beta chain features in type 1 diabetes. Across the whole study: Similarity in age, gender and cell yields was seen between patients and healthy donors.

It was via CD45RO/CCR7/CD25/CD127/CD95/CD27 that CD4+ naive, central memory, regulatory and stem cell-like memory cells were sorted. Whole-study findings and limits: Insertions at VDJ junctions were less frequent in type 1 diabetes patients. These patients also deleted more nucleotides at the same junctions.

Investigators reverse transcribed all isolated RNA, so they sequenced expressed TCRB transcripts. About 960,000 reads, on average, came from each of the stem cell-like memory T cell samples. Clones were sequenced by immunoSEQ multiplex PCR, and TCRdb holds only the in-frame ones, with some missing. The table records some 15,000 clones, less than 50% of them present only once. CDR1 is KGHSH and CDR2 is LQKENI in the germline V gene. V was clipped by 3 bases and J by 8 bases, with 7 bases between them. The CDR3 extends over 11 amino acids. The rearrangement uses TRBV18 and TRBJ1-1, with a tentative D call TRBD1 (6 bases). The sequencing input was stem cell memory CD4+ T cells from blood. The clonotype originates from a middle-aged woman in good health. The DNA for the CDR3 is TGTGCCAGCTCACCCGGGACAGAAGCTTTCTTT. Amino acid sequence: CASSPGTEAFF.